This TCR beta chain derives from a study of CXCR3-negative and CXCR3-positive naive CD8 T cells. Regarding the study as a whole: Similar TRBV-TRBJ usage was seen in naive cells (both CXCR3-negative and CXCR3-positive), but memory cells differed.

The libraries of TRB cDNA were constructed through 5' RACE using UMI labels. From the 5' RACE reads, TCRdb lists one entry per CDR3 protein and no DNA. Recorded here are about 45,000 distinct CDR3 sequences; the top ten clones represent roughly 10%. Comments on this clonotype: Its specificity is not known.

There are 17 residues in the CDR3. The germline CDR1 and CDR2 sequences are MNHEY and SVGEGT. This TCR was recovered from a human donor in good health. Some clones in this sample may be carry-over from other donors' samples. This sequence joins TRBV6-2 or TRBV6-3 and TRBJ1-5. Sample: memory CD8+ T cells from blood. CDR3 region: CASSYSRKWQVRQPQHF.